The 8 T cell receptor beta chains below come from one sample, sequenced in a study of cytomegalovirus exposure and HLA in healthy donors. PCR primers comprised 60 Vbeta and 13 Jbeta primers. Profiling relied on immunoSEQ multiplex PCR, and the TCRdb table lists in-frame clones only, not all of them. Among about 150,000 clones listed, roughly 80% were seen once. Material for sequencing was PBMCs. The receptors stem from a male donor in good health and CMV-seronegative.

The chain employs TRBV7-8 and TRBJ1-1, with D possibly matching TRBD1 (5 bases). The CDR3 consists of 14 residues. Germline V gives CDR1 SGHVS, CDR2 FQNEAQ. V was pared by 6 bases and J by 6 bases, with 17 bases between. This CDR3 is CASRAEQEWAEAFF. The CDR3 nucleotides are TGTGCCAGCAGGGCCGAACAGGAATGGGCTGAAGCTTTCTTT.

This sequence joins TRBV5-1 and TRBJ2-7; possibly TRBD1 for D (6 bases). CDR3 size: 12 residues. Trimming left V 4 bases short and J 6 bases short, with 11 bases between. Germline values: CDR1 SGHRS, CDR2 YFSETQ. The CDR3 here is CASSPGVSEQYF. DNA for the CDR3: TGCGCCAGCAGCCCAGGGGTTTCCGAGCAGTACTTC.

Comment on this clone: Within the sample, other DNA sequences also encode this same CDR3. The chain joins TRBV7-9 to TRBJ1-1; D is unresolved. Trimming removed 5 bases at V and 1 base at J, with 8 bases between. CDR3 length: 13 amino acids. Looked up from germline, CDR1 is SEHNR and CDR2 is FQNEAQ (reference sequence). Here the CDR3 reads CASSLTGNTEAFF. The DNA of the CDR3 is TGTGCCAGCAGCCTCACTGGGAACACTGAAGCTTTCTTT.

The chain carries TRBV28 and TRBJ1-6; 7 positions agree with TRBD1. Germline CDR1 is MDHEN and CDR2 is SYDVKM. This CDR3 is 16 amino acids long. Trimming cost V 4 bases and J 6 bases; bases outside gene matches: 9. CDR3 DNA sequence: TGTGCCAGCAGTTCCTATACAGGGGCCCTTAATTCACCCCTCCACTTT. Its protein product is CASSSYTGALNSPLHF.

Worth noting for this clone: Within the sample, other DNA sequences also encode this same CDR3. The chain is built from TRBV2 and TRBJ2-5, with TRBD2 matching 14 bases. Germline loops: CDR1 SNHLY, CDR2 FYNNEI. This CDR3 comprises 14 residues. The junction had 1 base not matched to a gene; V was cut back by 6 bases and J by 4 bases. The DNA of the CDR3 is TGTGCCAGCAGAGGACTAGCGGGAGGAGAGACCCAGTACTTC. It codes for CASRGLAGGETQYF.

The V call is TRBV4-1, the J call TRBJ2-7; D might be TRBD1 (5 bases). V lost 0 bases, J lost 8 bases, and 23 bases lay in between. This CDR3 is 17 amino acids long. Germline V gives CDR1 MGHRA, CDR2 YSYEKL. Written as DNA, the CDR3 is TGCGCCAGCAGCCAAGAAATGGGGCAGGAGCCCATCACCCAGCAGTACTTC. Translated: CASSQEMGQEPITQQYF.

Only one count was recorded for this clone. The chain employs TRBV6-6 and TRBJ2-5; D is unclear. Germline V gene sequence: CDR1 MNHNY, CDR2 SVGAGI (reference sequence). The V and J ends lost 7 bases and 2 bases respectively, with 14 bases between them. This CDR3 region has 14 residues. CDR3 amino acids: CASTYTASQETQYF. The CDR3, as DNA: TGTGCCAGCACCTACACGGCTAGTCAAGAGACCCAGTACTTC.

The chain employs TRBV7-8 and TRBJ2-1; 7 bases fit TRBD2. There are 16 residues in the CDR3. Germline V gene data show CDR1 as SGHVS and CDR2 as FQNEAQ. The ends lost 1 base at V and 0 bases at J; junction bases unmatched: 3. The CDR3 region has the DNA TGTGCCAGCAGCTTAGACGTAGCGGGCTCCTACAATGAGCAGTTCTTC. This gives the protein CASSLDVAGSYNEQFF.